This passage covers 24 T cell receptor beta chains from one sample sequenced in a study of shared clonotypes between healthy human individuals. Generated by immunoSEQ multiplex PCR, the TCRdb table keeps only in-frame clones and is missing some. The sample consists of some 1 million clones, 65% to 80% of them appearing once. The sample consisted of memory CD4+ T cells sorted from blood. Subset here: CD45RA-negative fraction. All receptors come from a man younger than 35 in good health.

In its sample, this clone was seen once. V gene TRBV5-4 combines with J gene TRBJ1-6; D is unresolved. The CDR3 contains 16 residues. Germline-derived CDR1 and CDR2 are SGHNT and YYREEE (reference sequence). Between the trimmed V and J ends, which lost 0 bases and 2 bases, there was a span of 9 bases. The CDR3 coding sequence is TGTGCCAGCAGCTTGGCTACGGGGACCTATAATTCACCCCTCCACTTT. Its translation: CASSLATGTYNSPLHF.

The chain links TRBV29-1 to TRBJ1-2, with unresolved D. Trimming stripped 3 bases from V and 1 base from J, with 6 bases between. The CDR3 totals 12 residues. The germline gives CDR1 SQVTM, CDR2 ANQGSEA. CDR3 protein: CSVDILNYGYTF. CDR3 nucleotide sequence: TGCAGCGTTGACATCCTTAACTATGGCTACACCTTC.

As regards this clone: This sample includes further DNA sequences coding for the same CDR3. This sequence joins TRBV7-9 and TRBJ2-2, with D perhaps TRBD2 (6 bases). Germline CDR1 reads SEHNR; CDR2 reads FQNEAQ (reference sequence). The CDR3 spans 12 residues. Between the trimmed V and J ends, which lost 4 bases and 6 bases, there was a span of 6 bases. DNA for the CDR3: TGTGCCAGCAGCTCGGGGGCCGGGGAGCTGTTTTTT. Translated: CASSSGAGELFF.

The V call is TRBV5-1, the J call TRBJ2-5; D not resolved. V gave up 0 bases and J gave up 5 bases, with 5 bases separating them. The CDR3 runs 12 residues. Germline V gene sequence: CDR1 SGHRS, CDR2 YFSETQ. The CDR3 coding sequence is TGCGCCAGCAGCTTGGTAAGGGAGACCCAGTACTTC. Its protein is CASSLVRETQYF. Based on the CDR3 plus reference TRBV5-1 and TRBJ2-5, the full variable domain is KAGVTQTPRYLIKTRGQQVTLSCSPISGHRSVSWYQQTPGQGLQFLFEYFSETQRNKGNFPGRFSGRQFSNSRSEMNVSTLELGDSALYLCASSLVRETQYFGPGTRLLVL.

The V gene is TRBV10-1, the J gene TRBJ2-7, with 7 bases aligning to TRBD1. CDR3 length equals 15 residues. The V segment lost 5 bases and the J segment 4 bases; nucleotides outside the gene matches: 11. Germline V gives CDR1 WNHNN, CDR2 SYGVQD (reference sequence). CDR3 in amino acids: CASSRTGTAMYEQYF. Here the CDR3 DNA reads TGCGCCAGCAGTCGCACCGGGACAGCCATGTACGAGCAGTACTTC.

The chain joins TRBV13 to TRBJ2-7, with TRBD2 identical over 14 bases. Per the germline V gene, CDR1 is PRHDT and CDR2 is FYEKMQ (reference sequence). This CDR3 has 18 residues. V lost 4 bases, J lost 7 bases, and 15 bases stayed unmatched. The CDR3 nucleotides are TGTGCCAGCAGCTCCGTAGGGCTAGGGACTAGCGGGAGAGATGAGCAGTACTTC. This encodes CASSSVGLGTSGRDEQYF.

Comments on this clone: The sample has other DNA sequences that encode this CDR3 too. CDR3 loop: CASSAGQPNQPQHF. As DNA, the CDR3 is TGCGCCAGCAGCGCGGGACAACCCAATCAGCCCCAGCATTTT. The rearrangement joins TRBV5-1 to TRBJ1-5, with D possibly being TRBD1 (6 bases). CDR3 length: 14 amino acids. CDR1 is SGHRS, CDR2 YFSETQ, per germline. V was shortened by 4 bases and J by 3 bases, with 11 bases between the two germline ends.

This clone appeared a few times. The V and J genes are TRBV14 and TRBJ2-5; no firm D call. Trimming pared 4 bases from V and 7 bases from J, leaving 16 bases between. This CDR3 comprises 14 residues. Germline V gene data show CDR1 as SGHDN and CDR2 as FVKESK. The CDR3, as DNA: TGTGCCAGCAGCCGGGGTAATCTACCGGGGACCCAGTACTTC. The encoded protein is CASSRGNLPGTQYF.

This CDR3 is CASSPPNTGMNTEAFF. The CDR3 nucleotides read TGTGCCAGCTCACCACCGAATACGGGGATGAACACTGAAGCTTTCTTT. V usage is TRBV18 and J usage is TRBJ1-1, with unresolved D. Germline V lookup: CDR1 KGHSH, CDR2 LQKENI. Trimming shortened V by 0 bases and J by 0 bases, and 11 bases separated the two germline ends. This CDR3 has 16 residues.

The CDR3 region is CAGAGYLVAGPYEQYF. The CDR3 DNA is TGTGCCGGCGCGGGTTATTTGGTAGCGGGGCCCTACGAGCAGTACTTC. This chain joins TRBV7-6 and TRBJ2-7; 8 nucleotides align to TRBD2. From germline, CDR1 is SGHVS and CDR2 FNYEAQ. The CDR3 loop spans 16 amino acids. The junction had 17 bases not matched to a gene; V was cut back by 11 bases and J by 2 bases.

This rearrangement joins TRBV5-1 to TRBJ1-6; D remains unclear. Germline assignment: CDR1 SGHRS and CDR2 YFSETQ. The CDR3 has 16 residues. Trimming cost V 0 bases and J 7 bases, with 14 bases left between them. CDR3 region: CASSLGWTGVNSPLHF. DNA of the CDR3: TGCGCCAGCAGCTTGGGATGGACGGGTGTCAATTCACCCCTCCACTTT.

V gene TRBV7-9 combines with J gene TRBJ1-6; D not certain. CDR1 and CDR2 (germline): SEHNR, FQNEAQ (reference sequence). The CDR3 consists of 12 residues. V lost 3 bases and J 7 bases, leaving 4 bases between the germline ends. Written as DNA, the CDR3 is TGTGCCAGCAGCTTCGTCAATTCACCCCTCCACTTT. Its protein product is CASSFVNSPLHF.

On this clone: The sample carries other DNA sequences with the same CDR3. The chain recombines TRBV10-1 with TRBJ2-6; no clear D gene. Germline V gene lookup returns CDR1 WNHNN and CDR2 SYGVQD (reference sequence). The CDR3 length is 13 residues. V lost 4 bases, J lost 1 base, and 2 bases lay in between. The CDR3 region is CASSASGANVLTF. DNA of the CDR3: TGCGCCAGCAGTGCGTCTGGGGCCAACGTCCTGACTTTC.

This clone was detected a few times. The J gene is TRBJ1-2, the V gene TRBV7-9; maybe TRBD1 (5 bases). The CDR3 is 13 amino acids. Trimming took 5 bases from V and 3 from J, leaving 10 bases between them. From germline, CDR1 is SEHNR and CDR2 FQNEAQ (reference sequence). CDR3 in amino acids: CASSPGGDYGYTF. The CDR3 region has the DNA TGTGCCAGCAGCCCCGGGGGGGACTATGGCTACACCTTC.

A remark on this clone: This clone may be a read error of a much larger clone one base away. The chain carries TRBV27 and TRBJ2-2; D is unclear. CDR3 length: 12 residues. The V end lost 6 bases, the J end lost 0 bases, and 2 bases lay between the germline ends. The germline V gene has CDR1 MNHEY and CDR2 SMNVEV (reference sequence). The CDR3 DNA reads as TGTGCCAGCAGACCGAACACCGGGGAGCTGTTTTTT. Its protein is CASRPNTGELFF.

The V call is TRBV18, the J call TRBJ2-1, with no clear D. CDR3 length equals 13 residues. Germline V CDR1 and CDR2: KGHSH, LQKENI. V lost 3 bases, J lost 7 bases, and 10 bases lay in between. This CDR3 reads CASSPRVRNEQFF. CDR3 bases: TGTGCCAGCTCACCGCGCGTTAGGAATGAGCAGTTCTTC.

The table lists this clone with a count of one. This rearrangement joins TRBV2 to TRBJ1-5; a possible D gene is TRBD1 (5 bases). Germline V gene sequence: CDR1 SNHLY, CDR2 FYNNEI. This CDR3 has 15 amino acids. The V end lost 3 bases, the J end lost 1 base, and 10 bases lay between the germline ends. The DNA for the CDR3 is TGTGCCAGCAGTGAGGGACTGGAGAGCAATCAGCCCCAGCATTTT. It encodes CASSEGLESNQPQHF.

The chain recombines TRBV5-6 with TRBJ2-5, with 7 positions matching TRBD2. CDR3 length equals 16 residues. The J segment lost 2 bases and the V segment lost 1 base, leaving 8 bases of the junction unmatched. Germline CDR1 reads SGHDT; CDR2 reads YYEEEE. In nucleotides, the CDR3 is TGTGCCAGCAGCTTGCTCGGCCAGCGGGGACAAGAGACCCAGTACTTC. Its translation is CASSLLGQRGQETQYF. The full variable domain, rest sourced from reference TRBV5-6 and TRBJ2-5, is DAGVTQSPTHLIKTRGQQVTLRCSPKSGHDTVSWYQQALGQGPQFIFQYYEEEERQRGNFPDRFSGHQFPNYSSELNVNALLLGDSALYLCASSLLGQRGQETQYFGPGTRLLVL.

The chain joins TRBV28 to TRBJ1-4, with D maybe TRBD1 (6 bases). The CDR3 runs to 18 residues. V lost 5 bases and J 0 bases, leaving 19 bases between the germline ends. The germline V gene encodes CDR1 MDHEN and CDR2 SYDVKM. The CDR3 here is CASSPRQAQLATNEKLFF. CDR3 nucleotides: TGTGCCAGCAGTCCCCGACAGGCCCAACTTGCAACTAATGAAAAACTGTTTTTT.

CDR3 DNA: TGCGCCAGCAGCGCCAAACAGGGACTAGTGGCCGGGGAGCTGTTTTTT. This gives the protein CASSAKQGLVAGELFF. The chain links TRBV5-1 to TRBJ2-2; 8 nucleotides match TRBD2. Germline CDR1 reads SGHRS; CDR2 reads YFSETQ. V gave up 4 bases and J gave up 6 bases; unmatched junction bases: 11. The CDR3 sequence is 16 residues long. Filled out from reference TRBV5-1 and TRBJ2-2, the complete variable domain reads KAGVTQTPRYLIKTRGQQVTLSCSPISGHRSVSWYQQTPGQGLQFLFEYFSETQRNKGNFPGRFSGRQFSNSRSEMNVSTLELGDSALYLCASSAKQGLVAGELFFGEGSRLTVL.

V is TRBV7-9 and J is TRBJ2-1; D might be TRBD2 (6 bases). This CDR3 spans 16 amino acids. The germline CDR1 and CDR2 sequences are SEHNR and FQNEAQ (reference sequence). Trimming removed 5 bases at V and 4 bases at J, with 18 bases between. The CDR3 coding sequence is TGTGCCAGCAGCGCGGCGGGACCCAAATTGTACAATGAGCAGTTCTTC. Translated: CASSAAGPKLYNEQFF.

The J gene is TRBJ1-6, the V gene TRBV7-2; D call uncertain. The CDR3 contains 15 residues. Per the germline V gene, CDR1 is SGHTA and CDR2 is FQGNSA. V lost 5 bases and J 4 bases, leaving 12 bases between the germline ends. The CDR3, as DNA: TGTGCCAGCAGCCTTCAAAGGGATTATAATTCACCCCTCCACTTT. Its translation: CASSLQRDYNSPLHF.

The V gene is TRBV18, the J gene TRBJ2-5, with D hard to call. Per germline, CDR1 KGHSH and CDR2 LQKENI. Trimming stripped 4 bases from V and 1 base from J, with 4 bases between. The CDR3 consists of 12 residues. As DNA, the CDR3 is TGTGCCAGCTCACTAGCCCAAGAGACCCAGTACTTC. The encoded protein is CASSLAQETQYF. Full variable domain (rest looked up from reference TRBV18 and TRBJ2-5): NAGVMQNPRHLVRRRGQEARLRCSPMKGHSHVYWYRQLPEEGLKFMVYLQKENIIDESGMPKERFSAEFPKEGPSILRIQQVVRGDSAAYFCASSLAQETQYFGPGTRLLVL.

This chain connects TRBV6-8 to TRBJ2-5, with D perhaps matching TRBD1 (6 bases). The CDR3 sequence is 13 residues long. Germline CDR1 and CDR2: MNHGY and SAAAGT. V was cut by 1 base and J by 10 bases, with 13 bases left in between. CDR3 in DNA: TGTGCCAGCAGTTACTTACAGGGATTAGGCCAGTACTTC. This encodes CASSYLQGLGQYF.